A single sample is the source of the 28 T cell receptor beta chains below, sequenced in a study of blood T cell repertoires in COVID-19. Produced via immunoSEQ multiplex PCR; TCRdb's table is partial and in-frame only. Among fewer than 65,000 clones listed, under 90% were seen once. Input material: peripheral blood. These receptors were obtained from a human donor in a cohort sampled during active COVID-19.

The V gene is TRBV27, the J gene TRBJ1-1, with 8 bases aligning to TRBD1. After removal of 7 bases from V and 3 bases from J, the junction contained 7 bases not matched to a gene. The CDR3 totals 14 residues. Germline CDR1 reads MNHEY; CDR2 reads SMNVEV (reference sequence). CDR3 in amino acids: CASKTQGADTEAFF. DNA for the CDR3: TGTGCCAGCAAAACTCAGGGGGCGGACACTGAAGCTTTCTTT.

CDR3 DNA: TGTGCCAGCAGCTACGGACAGGTGCGGAACACTGAAGCTTTCTTT. Protein: CASSYGQVRNTEAFF. V is TRBV5-4 and J is TRBJ1-1, with 7 nucleotides matching TRBD1. Germline V CDR1 and CDR2: SGHNT, YYREEE (reference sequence). This CDR3 is 15 amino acids long. V shed 3 bases, J shed 1 base, and the junction held 6 bases outside the gene matches.

V gene TRBV11-2 combines with J gene TRBJ2-3, with D hard to call. Germline V lookup: CDR1 SGHAT, CDR2 FQNNGV. The CDR3 sequence is 15 residues long. V lost 3 bases and J lost 2, with 12 bases in between. The chain's CDR3 is CASSLRRQSTDTQYF. CDR3 DNA sequence: TGTGCCAGCAGCTTGCGACGACAATCCACAGATACGCAGTATTTT.

This chain links TRBV25-1 with TRBJ2-7; D is perhaps TRBD1 (5 bases). V was pared by 8 bases and J by 4 bases, with 15 bases between. Germline lookup yields CDR1 MGHDK and CDR2 SYGVNS. CDR3 size: 13 residues. The CDR3 nucleotides read TGTGCCAGCGGGCCTGCAGGGATGTACGAGCAGTACTTC. This encodes CASGPAGMYEQYF.

The table lists this clone with a count of one. The chain has TRBV6-4 and TRBJ1-1; the match to TRBD1 covers 7 bases. Trimming removed 6 bases from V and 3 bases from J; junction bases left unmatched: 4. Per germline, CDR1 MRHNA and CDR2 SNTAGT. This CDR3 spans 13 amino acids. The chain's CDR3 is CASRGDSHTEAFF. As DNA, the CDR3 is TGTGCCAGCAGGGGGGACAGCCACACTGAAGCTTTCTTT.

The chain combines TRBV3-1 (or the pseudogene TRBV3-2) with TRBJ1-2, with 9 bases identical to TRBD1. Trimming at V came to 1 base and at J to 3 bases, leaving 9 bases not matched to a gene. The CDR3 is 17 residues long. The germline V gene has CDR1 LGHDT and CDR2 YNNKEL (reference sequence). CDR3 coding DNA: TGTGCCAGCAGCCAAGGGGGACAGGGTGGGATCCACTATGGCTACACCTTC. Protein product: CASSQGGQGGIHYGYTF.

The chain recombines TRBV7-9 with TRBJ2-7, with D possibly being TRBD1 (6 bases). Germline CDR1 SEHNR, CDR2 FQNEAQ (reference sequence). The ends were cut back, 4 bases at V and 0 bases at J, with 7 bases in the middle. The CDR3 consists of 13 residues. This CDR3 is CASSSDSSYEQYF. For the CDR3, the DNA is TGTGCCAGCAGCTCGGACAGCTCCTACGAGCAGTACTTC.

CDR3 residues: CASSIVGANYGYTF. DNA for the CDR3: TGTGCCAGCAGCATAGTGGGAGCTAACTATGGCTACACCTTC. The chain joins TRBV27 to TRBJ1-2; D remains ambiguous. The V and J ends lost 6 bases and 0 bases respectively, with 11 bases between them. The CDR3 length is 14 residues. Germline CDR1 MNHEY, CDR2 SMNVEV (reference sequence).

The V and J genes are TRBV6-2 or TRBV6-3 and TRBJ2-7; perhaps TRBD2 as D (5 bases). The germline gives CDR1 MNHEY, CDR2 SVGEGT. V lost 4 bases to trimming and J lost 0 bases, with 16 bases between them. This CDR3 is 16 amino acids long. The CDR3 region is CASSWALSGPSYEQYF. CDR3 bases: TGTGCCAGCAGTTGGGCCCTCAGCGGCCCCTCCTACGAGCAGTACTTC.

This sequence joins TRBV28 and TRBJ2-7, with 14 bases that match TRBD2. CDR1 and CDR2 (germline): MDHEN, SYDVKM. With V trimmed by 7 bases and J by 3 bases, 5 bases remained unmatched. The length of the CDR3 is 15 residues. The CDR3 loop reads CASTPGTSGSYEQYF. The CDR3 DNA is TGTGCCAGCACCCCCGGGACTAGCGGGAGCTACGAGCAGTACTTC.

This clone is judged medium-sized (0.01 to 0.1%). The rearrangement joins TRBV24-1 to TRBJ1-6, with unresolved D. The CDR3 is 13 amino acids. In germline, CDR1 is KGHDR, CDR2 SFDVKD. Trimming removed 9 bases from V and 5 bases from J, with 10 bases in between. The CDR3 protein is CATSSGNNSPLHF. Here the CDR3 DNA reads TGTGCCACCTCCTCAGGAAATAATTCACCCCTCCACTTT.

The chain couples TRBV18 to TRBJ1-1, with 7 bases lining up with TRBD1. With V trimmed by 6 bases and J by 8 bases, 9 bases remained unmatched. This CDR3 region has 13 residues. CDR1 is KGHSH, CDR2 LQKENI, per germline. The CDR3 loop is CASSQRQGVEAFF. The CDR3 DNA reads TGTGCCAGCTCCCAACGACAGGGAGTCGAAGCTTTCTTT.

The J gene is TRBJ2-5, the V gene TRBV30; 7 positions match TRBD2. The CDR3 contains 15 residues. Germline V lookup: CDR1 GTSNPN, CDR2 SVGIG (reference sequence). With V trimmed by 5 bases and J by 1 base, 10 bases remained unmatched. The CDR3 coding sequence is TGTGCCTGGTCTGAGCTGGGGACTATCCAAGAGACCCAGTACTTC. Translated: CAWSELGTIQETQYF.

This sequence joins TRBV7-9 and TRBJ2-1; 8 bases align to TRBD2. The CDR3 extends over 16 amino acids. V shed 5 bases and J 5 bases; nucleotides not matched to a gene: 11. Looked up from germline, CDR1 is SEHNR and CDR2 is FQNEAQ (reference sequence). The CDR3: CASSPPGLAGDNEQFF. CDR3 nucleotides: TGTGCCAGCAGCCCCCCCGGACTAGCAGGAGACAATGAGCAGTTCTTC.

The chain joins TRBV14 to TRBJ1-1, with D unresolved. V lost 4 bases to trimming and J lost 0 bases, with 9 bases between them. The CDR3 extends over 14 amino acids. Germline V gives CDR1 SGHDN, CDR2 FVKESK. The CDR3 reads CASSRSGMNTEAFF. The CDR3 bases are TGTGCCAGCAGCCGATCGGGGATGAACACTGAAGCTTTCTTT.

The V gene is TRBV28, the J gene TRBJ1-2, with D possibly TRBD1 on 6 matching bases. The CDR3 length is 16 residues. CDR1 and CDR2 from the germline V gene are MDHEN and SYDVKM. V gave up 7 bases and J gave up 9 bases, with 27 bases separating them. The CDR3 loop reads CASTLGWTAPWESYTF. CDR3 in DNA: TGTGCCAGCACCTTGGGGTGGACAGCTCCATGGGAAAGCTACACCTTC.

V and J are TRBV30 and TRBJ1-2; TRBD1 aligns across 9 bases. The CDR3 loop spans 14 amino acids. The junction had 8 bases not matched to a gene; V was cut back by 5 bases and J by 4 bases. Germline CDR1 reads GTSNPN; CDR2 reads SVGIG (reference sequence). The CDR3 spells CAWVGQGSVYGYTF. The CDR3 region has the DNA TGTGCCTGGGTCGGACAGGGGTCAGTCTATGGCTACACCTTC.

The chain uses TRBV11-3 and TRBJ2-1, with TRBD2 matching over 7 bases. CDR1 is SGHNT and CDR2 is YENEEA in the germline V gene. The CDR3 consists of 15 residues. V lost 3 bases and J lost 2; bases outside the gene matches: 4. In nucleotides, the CDR3 is TGTGCCAGCAGCTTTACGGGGGGAACCTACAATGAGCAGTTCTTC. It yields the protein CASSFTGGTYNEQFF.

This clone was seen a few times. This rearrangement joins TRBV9 to TRBJ2-1, with 9 nucleotides matching TRBD1. Losses at the gene ends were 3 bases for V and 2 bases for J; bases not matched to a gene: 3. CDR1 is SGDLS, CDR2 YYNGEE, per germline. The CDR3 has 15 amino acids. This chain's CDR3 is CASSAQGAPYNEQFF. The DNA for the CDR3 is TGTGCCAGCAGCGCACAGGGGGCACCCTACAATGAGCAGTTCTTC.

The V and J genes are TRBV7-6 and TRBJ1-2; weak D call: TRBD1 (5 bases). The CDR3 has 15 amino acids. The germline gives CDR1 SGHVS, CDR2 FNYEAQ. V gave up 1 base and J gave up 2 bases, with 11 bases separating them. The CDR3 is CASSLGGGRNYGYTF. The CDR3 DNA is TGTGCCAGCAGCTTAGGGGGGGGGAGGAACTATGGCTACACCTTC. Looking up the rest from reference TRBV7-6 and TRBJ1-2 gives the full variable domain: GAGVSQSPRYKVTKRGQDVALRCDPISGHVSLYWYRQALGQGPEFLTYFNYEAQQDKSGLPNDRFSAERPEGSISTLTIQRTEQRDSAMYRCASSLGGGRNYGYTFGSGTRLTVV.

The rearrangement uses TRBV28 and TRBJ1-1; a weak D match, TRBD1 (5 bases). The CDR3 runs to 16 residues. From germline, CDR1 is MDHEN and CDR2 SYDVKM. V was clipped by 5 bases and J by 2 bases, with 18 bases between them. This CDR3 reads CASSTGGSKGNTEAFF. Written as DNA, the CDR3 is TGTGCCAGCAGTACTGGGGGGAGTAAGGGTAACACTGAAGCTTTCTTT.

The V and J genes are TRBV5-4 and TRBJ1-1, with 8 bases aligning to TRBD1. The ends lost 4 bases at V and 5 bases at J; junction bases unmatched: 10. The CDR3 has 15 residues. Per the germline V gene, CDR1 is SGHNT and CDR2 is YYREEE (reference sequence). CDR3 DNA sequence: TGTGCCAGCAGCCTGGAGTTGACAGGGGAAACTGAAGCTTTCTTT. Amino acid sequence: CASSLELTGETEAFF.

V and J are TRBV3-1 (or the pseudogene TRBV3-2) and TRBJ1-2; D call uncertain. Germline CDR1 and CDR2: LGHDT and YNNKEL (reference sequence). CDR3 size: 11 residues. Deletions cut 5 bases from V and 5 bases from J, with 6 bases between. The CDR3 nucleotides are TGTGCCAGCAGCGAGCGTTATGGCTACACCTTC. Amino acids: CASSERYGYTF.

This rearrangement joins TRBV13 to TRBJ2-6; D unclear. The CDR3 runs to 13 residues. CDR1 and CDR2 from the germline V gene are PRHDT and FYEKMQ (reference sequence). Trimming removed 5 bases at V and 0 bases at J, with 2 bases between. The CDR3 sequence: CASSLSGANVLTF. The CDR3 DNA sequence: TGTGCCAGCAGCCTCTCTGGGGCCAACGTCCTGACTTTC.

CDR3 nucleotides: TGTGCCAGCAGCCCTAGTATCACCGGGGAGCTGTTTTTT. It is translated as CASSPSITGELFF. V gene TRBV9 combines with J gene TRBJ2-2; D gene ambiguous. The CDR3 runs to 13 residues. Trimming shortened V by 4 bases and J by 4 bases, and 8 bases separated the two germline ends. CDR1 SGDLS and CDR2 YYNGEE come from the germline V gene.

The sample holds a few counts of this clone. The chain is built from TRBV23-1 and TRBJ1-5; 10 bases are shared with TRBD1. TRBV23-1 is an ORF for which the function is uncertain. This CDR3 is built from 22 residues. The V segment lost 1 base and the J segment 1 base; nucleotides outside the gene matches: 19. Here the CDR3 DNA reads TGCGCCAGCAGTCAATGCTCCAATCAGGGACAGGGGATTCAAGGGAGCAATCAGCCCCAGCATTTT. This encodes CASSQCSNQGQGIQGSNQPQHF.

This clone was picked up a small number of times. The CDR3 is CASKSLGASTNEKLFF. DNA for the CDR3: TGTGCCAGCAAATCGTTGGGGGCATCGACTAATGAAAAACTGTTTTTT. This chain links TRBV28 with TRBJ1-4, with D possibly matching TRBD1 (6 bases). This CDR3 spans 16 amino acids. Trimming shortened V by 7 bases and J by 2 bases, and 17 bases separated the two germline ends. Germline CDR1 is MDHEN and CDR2 is SYDVKM.

This sequence joins TRBV5-4 and TRBJ2-1; 10 bases align to TRBD2. J was trimmed by 4 bases and V by 0 bases; bases with no gene match: 1. Germline-derived CDR1 and CDR2 are SGHNT and YYREEE (reference sequence). This CDR3 contains 15 residues. CDR3 residues: CASSLGTSGYNEQFF. The CDR3, as DNA: TGTGCCAGCAGCTTGGGGACTAGCGGTTACAATGAGCAGTTCTTC.